This T cell receptor beta chain was found in a study of OX40 agonist ivuxolimab in advanced cancers. Turning to the study itself: Ivuxolimab, which patients received intravenously every 2 weeks, was dosed at 0.01 to 10 mg/kg. Partial responses were recorded for three patients, including one with hepatocellular carcinoma and two with cutaneous melanoma.

Comment on this clone: No antigen is known for it.

Whole-study findings and limits: Undetermined was the antigen specificity of the expanded peripheral T cells. At 0.1 to 3.0 mg/kg, CD4+ and CD8+ blood T cells expanded clonally by week 6.

Sequencing was performed with immunoSEQ multiplex PCR; in TCRdb, only in-frame clones are kept and a portion is missing. The repertoire holds just over 40,000 clones, with approximately 87% as singletons. Sequences were derived from CD4+ or CD8+ T cells sorted from blood, sampled in a trial of the OX40 agonist ivuxolimab. The sequence derives from an adult with an advanced solid tumor such as melanoma, head and neck, liver or kidney cancer.

CDR3 protein: CASSYSGEAFF. CDR3 nucleotide sequence: TGTGCCAGCAGTTACTCTGGTGAAGCTTTCTTT. The rearrangement uses TRBV6-5 and TRBJ1-1, with D unresolved. The CDR3 runs 11 residues. Germline V CDR1 and CDR2: MNHEY, SVGAGI. Trimming pared 0 bases from V and 7 bases from J, leaving 3 bases between.